This record concerns one T cell receptor beta chain sequence. This entry is derived from a study of blood T cell repertoires in COVID-19. Study in general: Samples taken during acute and convalescent COVID-19 were collected in the United States, Italy and Spain. PBMCs, B-cell-depleted T cells, or T cells were the source of the cDNA or gDNA that made up the material.

Authors' analysis steps: How many nucleated cells were present was estimated from reference gene primer amplification. The protocol was immunoSEQ multiplex PCR, while the TCRdb copy is restricted to in-frame clones and leaves out a portion. That table gives V, J and clone size, and the DNA gave D and trimming. The repertoire consists of 120,000 or so clones, with roughly 85% occurring once and the leading ten covering roughly 25%. CDR1 is SGHDT and CDR2 is YYEEEE in the germline V gene. With 4 bases removed from V and 5 bases from J, the gap between germline ends came to 12 bases. The CDR3 is made up of 14 amino acids.

The sample taken for sequencing was peripheral blood. The source of this sequence is a human donor in a cohort sampled during active COVID-19. The chain carries TRBV5-6 and TRBJ1-4; weak D call: TRBD1 (6 bases). This chain's CDR3 is CASSPGTLNEKLFF. CDR3 in DNA: TGTGCCAGCAGCCCTGGGACACTGAATGAAAAACTGTTTTTT.